What follows describes a single T cell receptor beta chain. What it binds is unknown. The data belong to a study of T cell responses to AZD1222 COVID-19 vaccine. At the level of the study: Timing groups of about 4 and about 12 weeks for second doses were pooled. Notes on the study in general: Clonal diversity was possibly underestimated; the donors were predominantly white British and more often female. Seropositivity was recorded at baseline in only a handful of AZD1222 recipients.

V was trimmed by 6 bases and J by 0 bases, leaving 12 bases between them. Germline V gene lookup returns CDR1 SNHLY and CDR2 FYNNEI. The CDR3 sequence is 15 residues long. Sequencing used immunoSEQ multiplex PCR; TCRdb keeps in-frame clones, though not all of them. The profile shows more than 100,000 clones, about 88% of them singletons. This sample comprised peripheral blood, obtained on day 0 of AZD1222 vaccination. The chain is built from TRBV2 and TRBJ2-1; D may be TRBD1 (6 bases). The sequence was obtained from an adult in good health. Written as DNA, the CDR3 is TGTGCCAGCAGCGGACAGCCAAGCTCCTACAATGAGCAGTTCTTC. Translated: CASSGQPSSYNEQFF.